This TCR beta chain was captured by sequencing in a study of somatic mutations in cytotoxic T cells in rheumatoid arthritis. Study-wide findings and caveats: Rheumatoid arthritis patients were compared with age-matched healthy controls, and their CD8+ T-cell clonality did not differ significantly. Slight underrepresentation of TRBV07 in rheumatoid arthritis patients was not adjusted for multiple comparisons. CD8+ clonality increased with age in rheumatoid arthritis patients but not in healthy controls. Of the expanded CD8+ clones, the antigen targets were not known.

The method was immunoSEQ multiplex PCR; TCRdb's version includes in-frame clones alone and lacks a portion of them. Of about 18,000 clones listed, approximately 80% are singletons. With 6 bases removed from V and 0 bases from J, the gap between germline ends came to 6 bases. This CDR3 is built from 12 residues. Germline V gene data show CDR1 as SNHLY and CDR2 as FYNNEI. This clone appeared a few times. Its matching antigen is unknown. Sequencing used CD8+ T cells sorted from blood. The clonotype was recovered from a woman in her forties or fifties in good health. The chain combines TRBV2 with TRBJ2-7; the D is unclear. In DNA, the CDR3 is TGTGCCAGCAGGGACGGCTCCTACGAGCAGTACTTC. Its translation is CASRDGSYEQYF.